The clone carrying this T cell receptor (beta chain) turned up a few times. V was trimmed by 5 bases and J by 6 bases, leaving 17 bases between them. Per the germline V gene, CDR1 is SGHVS and CDR2 is FQNEAQ. The CDR3 has 15 amino acids. This sample is part of a study of blood T cell repertoires in COVID-19. The overall study: Samples representing acute and convalescent COVID-19 were sourced from the United States, Italy and Spain. From T cells, B-cell-depleted T cells, or PBMCs came the material, which was cDNA or gDNA.

Clones were read by immunoSEQ multiplex PCR, and TCRdb kept only the in-frame ones, dropping some. The sample lists approximately 55,000 clones, over 75% occurring once. The receptor's source is a man aged 35-49 years with acute or convalescent COVID-19. Specimen: peripheral blood. The V and J genes are TRBV7-8 and TRBJ2-1, with D uncertain. CDR3 residues: CASSPERPLSNEQFF. CDR3 DNA sequence: TGTGCCAGCAGCCCGGAGCGCCCCCTTAGCAATGAGCAGTTCTTC.